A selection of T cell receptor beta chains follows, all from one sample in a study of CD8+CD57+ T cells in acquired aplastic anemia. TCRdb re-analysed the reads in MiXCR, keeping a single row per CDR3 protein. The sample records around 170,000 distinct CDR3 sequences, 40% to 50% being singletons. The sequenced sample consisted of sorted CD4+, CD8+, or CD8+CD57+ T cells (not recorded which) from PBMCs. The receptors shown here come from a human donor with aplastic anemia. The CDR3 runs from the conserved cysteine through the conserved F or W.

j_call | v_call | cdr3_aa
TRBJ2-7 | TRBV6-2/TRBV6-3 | CASKRQEGGYEQYF
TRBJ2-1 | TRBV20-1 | CSASPEANEQFF
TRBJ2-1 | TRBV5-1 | CASSLDKSLAGASYNEQFF
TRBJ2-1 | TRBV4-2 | CASSHYSGSSYGEQFF
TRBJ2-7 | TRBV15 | CATSRDMGPGLDEQYF
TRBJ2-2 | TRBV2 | CASSGRQGVGTGELFF
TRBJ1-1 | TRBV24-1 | CATSEGTNTEAFF
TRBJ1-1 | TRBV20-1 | CSARGVGLGAFF
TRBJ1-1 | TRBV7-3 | CASSPGQMAEAFF
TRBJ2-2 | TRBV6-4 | CASKREEDTGELFF
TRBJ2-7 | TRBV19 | CASSFEGMRDEQYF
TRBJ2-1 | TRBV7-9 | CASISPGSDEQFF
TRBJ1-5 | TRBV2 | CASTGYSNQPQHF
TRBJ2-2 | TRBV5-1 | CASSLLIAGELSF
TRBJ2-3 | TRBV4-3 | CASSQAWSTGVGDTQYF
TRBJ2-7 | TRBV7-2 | CASSLDVGQGYF
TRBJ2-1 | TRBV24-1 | CATSDGLAGGWGNEQFF
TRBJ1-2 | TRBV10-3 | CAIGLGGTGYNYGYTF
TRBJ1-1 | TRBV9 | CASTGRDTEAFF
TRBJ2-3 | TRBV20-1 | CSARGGSLAPQYF
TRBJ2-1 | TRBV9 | CASSVGLAGSEQFF
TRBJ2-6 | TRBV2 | CASSPEAGANVLTF
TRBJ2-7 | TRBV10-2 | CASSENWAYEQYF
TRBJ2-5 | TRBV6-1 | CASSGEGADRETQYF